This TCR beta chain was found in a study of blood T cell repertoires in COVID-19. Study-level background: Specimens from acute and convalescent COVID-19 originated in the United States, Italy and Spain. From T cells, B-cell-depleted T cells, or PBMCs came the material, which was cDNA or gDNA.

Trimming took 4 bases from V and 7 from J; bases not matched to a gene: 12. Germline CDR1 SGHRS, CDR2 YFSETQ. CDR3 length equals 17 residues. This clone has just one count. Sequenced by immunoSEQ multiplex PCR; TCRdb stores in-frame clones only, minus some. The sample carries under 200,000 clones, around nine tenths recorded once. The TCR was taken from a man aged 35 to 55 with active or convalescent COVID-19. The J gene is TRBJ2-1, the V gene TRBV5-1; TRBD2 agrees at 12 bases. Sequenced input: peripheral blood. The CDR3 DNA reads TGCGCCAGCAGCCGAAGACTAGCGGGAGCACCAGGGAATGAGCAGTTCTTC. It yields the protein CASSRRLAGAPGNEQFF.